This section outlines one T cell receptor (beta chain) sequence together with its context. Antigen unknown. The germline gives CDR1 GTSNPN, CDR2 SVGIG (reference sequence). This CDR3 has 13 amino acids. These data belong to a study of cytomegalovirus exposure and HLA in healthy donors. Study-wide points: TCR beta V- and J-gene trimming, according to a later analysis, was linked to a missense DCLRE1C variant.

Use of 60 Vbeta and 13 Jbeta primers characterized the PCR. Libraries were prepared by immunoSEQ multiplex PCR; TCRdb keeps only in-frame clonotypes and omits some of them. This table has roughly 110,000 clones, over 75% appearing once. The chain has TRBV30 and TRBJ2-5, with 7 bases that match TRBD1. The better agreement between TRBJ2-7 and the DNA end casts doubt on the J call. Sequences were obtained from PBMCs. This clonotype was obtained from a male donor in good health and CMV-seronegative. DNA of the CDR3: TGTGCCTGGAGTCCCGGGACAGCCTACGAGCAGTACTTC. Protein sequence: CAWSPGTAYEQYF.